This entry lists 19 T cell receptor beta chains sequenced from one sample in a study of CD8+ T cells in alopecia areata. In the case of four or five patients, the CD4+ cells were sorted into CD25+CD127- cells. The sequencing template was cDNA reverse transcribed from extracted RNA. Data came from immunoSEQ multiplex PCR; TCRdb stores just in-frame clones and leaves some out. The data show roughly 13,000 clones, with about 57% seen just once and about 4% held by the top ten. Sequencing input: CD4+ Tregs sorted from blood. These receptors were taken from a human donor with alopecia areata.

V usage is TRBV18 and J usage is TRBJ2-7, with 7 bases matching TRBD1. Germline values: CDR1 KGHSH, CDR2 LQKENI. The CDR3 has 16 residues. Trimming at V came to 1 base and at J to 3 bases, leaving 9 bases not matched to a gene. CDR3 protein: CASSPQVQGINYEQYF. As DNA, the CDR3 is TGTGCCAGCTCACCACAGGTACAGGGGATAAACTACGAGCAGTACTTC.

The chain employs TRBV6-7 and TRBJ2-3, with TRBD1 matching 8 bases. TRBV6-7 is assigned to the ORF class and has an uncertain function. The CDR3 extends over 23 amino acids. Germline trimming cut 0 bases from V and 1 base from J; bases unmatched to any gene: 24. CDR3 in amino acids: CASSYSKVRGRVVREIGTDTQYF. Written as DNA, the CDR3 is TGTGCCAGCAGTTACTCGAAGGTCAGGGGGCGCGTAGTGAGGGAAATCGGCACAGATACGCAGTATTTT.

This chain joins TRBV27 and TRBJ2-2, with no clear D. V lost 6 bases to trimming and J lost 4 bases, with 9 bases between them. CDR1 is MNHEY, CDR2 SMNVEV, per germline (reference sequence). The CDR3 spans 13 residues. The CDR3 protein is CASSLWVTGELFF. Here the CDR3 DNA reads TGTGCCAGCAGCCTGTGGGTCACCGGGGAGCTGTTTTTT.

The chain has TRBV7-2 and TRBJ2-3; 9 bases agree with TRBD1. The CDR3 totals 13 residues. Per germline, CDR1 SGHTA and CDR2 FQGNSA. The V and J ends lost 5 bases and 7 bases, in that order; junction bases with no gene match: 4. The chain's CDR3 is CASSMGQGNTQYF. CDR3 sequence (DNA): TGTGCCAGCAGCATGGGACAGGGAAATACGCAGTATTTT.

J is TRBJ2-7 and V is TRBV6-5, with D perhaps TRBD1 (5 bases). V gave up 8 bases and J gave up 0 bases, with 8 bases separating them. Germline CDR1 and CDR2: MNHEY and SVGAGI. The CDR3 runs 12 residues. CDR3 in DNA: TGTGCCAGCGACAGACCCTCCTACGAGCAGTACTTC. Its protein is CASDRPSYEQYF.

In this sample, this clone turned up a few times. Here the CDR3 reads CASRPTGDSNQPQHF. The CDR3 DNA reads as TGCGCCAGCAGACCGACAGGGGATAGCAATCAGCCCCAGCATTTT. The V and J genes are TRBV5-1 and TRBJ1-5; 8 positions match TRBD1. The CDR3 length is 15 residues. Losses at the gene ends were 5 bases for V and 0 bases for J; bases not matched to a gene: 4. Per the germline V gene, CDR1 is SGHRS and CDR2 is YFSETQ. The entire variable domain, with the rest obtained from reference TRBV5-1 and TRBJ1-5, is as follows: KAGVTQTPRYLIKTRGQQVTLSCSPISGHRSVSWYQQTPGQGLQFLFEYFSETQRNKGNFPGRFSGRQFSNSRSEMNVSTLELGDSALYLCASRPTGDSNQPQHFGDGTRLSIL.

The chain employs TRBV5-1 and TRBJ2-3; D unclear. V was shortened by 7 bases and J by 0 bases, with 15 bases between the two germline ends. The germline V gene encodes CDR1 SGHRS and CDR2 YFSETQ. The length of the CDR3 is 15 residues. The CDR3 DNA sequence: TGCGCCAGCGGCCGGCGCAGGACCAGCACAGATACGCAGTATTTT. Its protein is CASGRRRTSTDTQYF.

This clone was observed a handful of times. This chain links TRBV13 with TRBJ2-1; 14 bases fit TRBD2. V shed 0 bases, J shed 3 bases, and the junction held 7 bases outside the gene matches. The CDR3 runs 19 residues. Germline V gene data show CDR1 as PRHDT and CDR2 as FYEKMQ (reference sequence). The CDR3 DNA sequence: TGTGCCAGCAGCTTAGGCGGGACTAGCGGGAGTGGATTCTACAATGAGCAGTTCTTC. Protein sequence: CASSLGGTSGSGFYNEQFF. The full variable domain, completed using reference TRBV13 and TRBJ2-1, is AAGVIQSPRHLIKEKRETATLKCYPIPRHDTVYWYQQGPGQDPQFLISFYEKMQSDKGSIPDRFSAQQFSDYHSELNMSSLELGDSALYFCASSLGGTSGSGFYNEQFFGPGTRLTVL.

About this clone itself: The CDR3 end shows no conserved phenylalanine or tryptophan, and so a read error is likely. The J gene is TRBJ2-4, the V gene TRBV14, with TRBD1 as a possible D gene (8 bases). The CDR3 is 17 amino acids. The V end was cut by 0 bases, the J end by 8 bases, with 20 bases between. Germline V lookup: CDR1 SGHDN, CDR2 FVKESK. CDR3: CASSQDPVQGEGDIQYL. The CDR3 nucleotides read TGTGCCAGCAGCCAAGATCCGGTACAGGGGGAGGGAGACATTCAGTACCTC.

V and J are TRBV14 and TRBJ2-1; TRBD2 matches 14 bases. The germline CDR1 and CDR2 sequences are SGHDN and FVKESK. The CDR3 runs to 15 residues. The J segment lost 8 bases and the V segment lost 5 bases, leaving 5 bases of the junction unmatched. CDR3 region: CASSGTSGSLDEQFF. CDR3 DNA: TGTGCCAGCAGCGGGACTAGCGGGAGCCTGGATGAGCAGTTCTTC. Complete variable domain (other parts from reference TRBV14 and TRBJ2-1): EAGVTQFPSHSVIEKGQTVTLRCDPISGHDNLYWYRRVMGKEIKFLLHFVKESKQDESGMPNNRFLAERTGGTYSTLKVQPAELEDSGVYFCASSGTSGSLDEQFFGPGTRLTVL.

This clone is medium-sized. The CDR3 DNA is TGTGCCAGCAGCTTAGCCATGGTGTACAATGAGCAGTTCTTC. Residues: CASSLAMVYNEQFF. The J gene is TRBJ2-1, the V gene TRBV7-9; D is unresolved. The CDR3 runs 14 residues. Germline V CDR1 and CDR2: SEHNR, FQNEAQ (reference sequence). The V end lost 0 bases, the J end lost 4 bases, and 7 bases lay between the germline ends.

There are a few counts of this clone. The chain employs TRBV28 and TRBJ2-1; 12 positions match TRBD2. V dropped 1 base and J dropped 9; count of bases not matched to a gene: 4. Germline V gene lookup returns CDR1 MDHEN and CDR2 SYDVKM. The length of the CDR3 is 15 residues. For the CDR3, the DNA is TGTGCCAGCAGTTTATACCGGACTAGCGGGATTGAGCAGTTCTTC. It translates to CASSLYRTSGIEQFF.

The V call is TRBV5-1, the J call TRBJ1-1, with D possibly being TRBD1 (5 bases). The length of the CDR3 is 16 residues. CDR1 and CDR2 (germline): SGHRS, YFSETQ. Deletions cut 1 base from V and 8 bases from J, with 21 bases between. For the CDR3, the DNA is TGCGCCAGCAGCTTGAGGGACTCTAGGGCAGAGGGCGAAGCTTTCTTT. Residues: CASSLRDSRAEGEAFF.

The rearrangement uses TRBV10-3 and TRBJ2-1, with 9 bases fitting TRBD2. Germline CDR1 ENHRY, CDR2 SYGVKD. V lost 3 bases to trimming and J lost 11 bases; unmatched junction nucleotides: 8. The CDR3 consists of 14 residues. The CDR3 loop reads CAISDLAGRNKQFF. The CDR3 DNA reads TGTGCCATCAGTGACCTAGCGGGACGGAATAAGCAGTTCTTC.

The rearrangement joins TRBV5-1 to TRBJ2-7; unclear D gene. CDR1 is SGHRS and CDR2 is YFSETQ in the germline V gene. The CDR3 contains 16 residues. V lost 0 bases and J lost 0, with 13 bases in between. CDR3 in DNA: TGCGCCAGCAGCTTGGAAGTGACACCGACCTCCTACGAGCAGTACTTC. Encoded protein: CASSLEVTPTSYEQYF.

This chain connects TRBV21-1 to TRBJ2-7; no DNA check was done on the table's D call, TRBD1. TRBV21-1 is assigned pseudogene status. The CDR3 is 17 amino acids. CDR3 sequence: CASSKGLQGAIFSGQYF. Written as DNA, the CDR3 is TGTGCCAGCAGCAAGGGGCTACAGGGGGCAATTTTTTCCGGGCAGTACTTC.

The chain links TRBV18 to TRBJ2-1; 10 bases match TRBD2. With 1 base clipped from V and 4 bases from J, the junction kept 4 bases outside the gene matches. Germline CDR1 is KGHSH and CDR2 is LQKENI. The length of the CDR3 is 16 residues. The DNA for the CDR3 is TGTGCCAGCTCACCACTAGCGGGAGGAGGATACAATGAGCAGTTCTTC. Its protein is CASSPLAGGGYNEQFF.

The V gene is TRBV5-1, the J gene TRBJ2-1, with 10 bases lining up with TRBD1. The germline gives CDR1 SGHRS, CDR2 YFSETQ. The CDR3 length is 15 residues. The V and J ends lost 4 bases and 6 bases, in that order; junction bases with no gene match: 7. The CDR3 sequence is CASSMGQGRSNEQFF. The DNA of the CDR3 is TGCGCCAGCAGCATGGGACAGGGGAGGAGCAATGAGCAGTTCTTC.

This chain connects TRBV7-9 to TRBJ2-5, with 10 bases identical to TRBD2. The J call is uncertain, as TRBJ2-7 better fits the DNA end. CDR3 length equals 14 residues. Germline lookup yields CDR1 SEHNR and CDR2 FQNEAQ (reference sequence). CDR3 bases: TGTGCCAGCAGCCCTAGCGGGAGTTCCTACGAGCAGTACTTC. Its translation: CASSPSGSSYEQYF.